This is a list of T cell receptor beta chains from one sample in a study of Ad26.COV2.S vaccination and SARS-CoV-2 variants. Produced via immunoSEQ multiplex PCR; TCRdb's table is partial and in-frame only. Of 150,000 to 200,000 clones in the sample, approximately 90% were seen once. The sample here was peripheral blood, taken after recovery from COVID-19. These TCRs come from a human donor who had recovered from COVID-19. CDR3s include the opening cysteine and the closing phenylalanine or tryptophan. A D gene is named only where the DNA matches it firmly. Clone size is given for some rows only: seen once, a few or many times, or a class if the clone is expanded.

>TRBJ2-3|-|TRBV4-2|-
CASSQEGGRVDTQYF
TGTGCCAGCAGCCAAGAAGGAGGCAGGGTAGATACGCAGTATTTT
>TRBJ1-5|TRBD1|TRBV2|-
CASRPQGAEGYQPQHF
TGTGCCAGCAGACCTCAGGGGGCGGAGGGTTATCAGCCCCAGCATTTT
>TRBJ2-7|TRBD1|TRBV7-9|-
CASSHHTGTELTYEQYF
TGTGCCAGCAGCCATCATACCGGGACAGAATTGACCTACGAGCAGTACTTC
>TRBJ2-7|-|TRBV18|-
CASSPLGRTYEQYF
TGTGCCAGCTCACCGCTGGGGAGAACCTACGAGCAGTACTTC
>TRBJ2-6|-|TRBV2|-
CASSAGANVLTF
TGTGCCAGCAGTGCTGGGGCCAACGTCCTGACTTTC
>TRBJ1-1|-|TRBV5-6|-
CASSPIWGRYTEAFF
TGTGCCAGCAGCCCGATCTGGGGACGATACACTGAAGCTTTCTTT
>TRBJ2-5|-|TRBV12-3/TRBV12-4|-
CASSFGIRETQYF
TGTGCCAGCAGTTTTGGTATCCGGGAGACCCAGTACTTC
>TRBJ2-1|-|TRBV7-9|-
CASSPVWGHNEQFF
TGTGCCAGCAGCCCCGTCTGGGGTCACAATGAGCAGTTCTTC
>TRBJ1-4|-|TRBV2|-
CATILGSGEKLFF
TGTGCCACTATACTTGGTAGTGGTGAAAAACTGTTTTTT
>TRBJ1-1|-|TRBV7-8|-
CASSSGRTFEAFF
TGTGCCAGCAGCTCCGGACGGACCTTTGAAGCTTTCTTT
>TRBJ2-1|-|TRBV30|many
CAWSTDSHNEQFF
TGTGCCTGGAGTACGGACTCTCACAATGAGCAGTTCTTC
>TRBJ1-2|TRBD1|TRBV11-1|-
CASSFGTVPNYGYTF
TGTGCCAGCAGCTTTGGGACAGTACCCAACTATGGCTACACCTTC
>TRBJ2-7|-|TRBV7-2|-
CASSLGARQYF
TGTGCCAGCAGCTTAGGTGCACGGCAGTACTTC
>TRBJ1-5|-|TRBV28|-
CASSVRALNQPQHF
TGTGCCAGCAGTGTCCGGGCCTTGAACCAGCCCCAGCATTTT
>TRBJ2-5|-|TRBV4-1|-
CASSPGAEETQYF
TGCGCCAGCAGCCCTGGAGCAGAAGAGACCCAGTACTTC
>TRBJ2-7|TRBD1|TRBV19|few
CASSIPGQGSSEQYF
TGTGCCAGTAGTATTCCGGGACAGGGGTCGTCCGAGCAGTACTTC
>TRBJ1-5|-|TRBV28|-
CASSFPGWRSDQPQHF
TGTGCCAGCAGTTTTCCCGGGTGGCGCTCGGATCAGCCCCAGCATTTT
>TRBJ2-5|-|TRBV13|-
CASSLGWGSGETQYF
TGTGCCAGCAGCTTAGGATGGGGGAGTGGAGAGACCCAGTACTTC
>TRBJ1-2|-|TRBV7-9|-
CASSPLEAKDRIGGYTF
TGTGCCAGCAGCCCCCTTGAGGCGAAGGACAGAATTGGTGGCTACACCTTC
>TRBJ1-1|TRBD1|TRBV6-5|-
CASRPGGEDTEAFF
TGTGCCAGCAGACCAGGGGGCGAGGACACTGAAGCTTTCTTT
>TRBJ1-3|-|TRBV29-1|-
CSVGRPGNTIYF
TGCAGCGTCGGGCGGCCTGGAAACACCATATATTTT
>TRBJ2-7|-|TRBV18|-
CASSPLNPEQYF
TGTGCCAGCTCCCCTCTCAATCCCGAGCAGTACTTC
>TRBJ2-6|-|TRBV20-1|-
CSASGIIPGANVLTF
TGCAGTGCTAGTGGGATTATCCCGGGGGCCAACGTCCTGACTTTC
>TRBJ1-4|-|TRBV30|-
CAWSRTTNEKLFF
TGTGCCTGGAGTCGGACGACTAATGAAAAACTGTTTTTT
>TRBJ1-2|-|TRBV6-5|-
CASRRRGGDPYGYTF
TGTGCCAGCAGGCGCAGGGGAGGGGATCCCTATGGCTACACCTTC
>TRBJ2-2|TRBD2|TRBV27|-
CASSEGGRTGELFF
TGTGCCAGCAGTGAGGGAGGGCGCACCGGGGAGCTGTTTTTT
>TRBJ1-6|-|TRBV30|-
CAWSVLVGAYNSPLHF
TGTGCCTGGAGTGTACTGGTTGGGGCCTATAATTCACCCCTCCACTTT
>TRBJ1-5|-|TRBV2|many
CASSGADDYNQPQHF
TGTGCCAGCAGTGGGGCAGACGATTATAATCAGCCCCAGCATTTT